This is a list of T cell receptor beta chains from one sample in a study of TIL therapy for anti-PD-1-resistant metastatic lung cancer. Method: immunoSEQ multiplex PCR; TCRdb's copy keeps in-frame clones and lacks some. The sample lists approximately 97,000 clones; 55% to 75% were seen once. Sequenced here: tumor tissue, sampled at baseline. The receptors come from a person aged 25 to 85 with non-small cell lung cancer. CDR3s include the opening cysteine and the closing phenylalanine or tryptophan. D genes are given only for firm matches. Rows may omit the clone size; those that give it use once, few, many or a size class.

cdr3_aa cdr3_nt j_call clone_size d_call v_call
CASSPGNYGYTF TGTGCCAGCAGTCCGGGCAACTATGGCTACACCTTC TRBJ1-2 . . TRBV12-3/TRBV12-4
CATSDPQRETQYF TGTGCCACCAGTGATCCGCAACGAGAGACCCAGTACTTC TRBJ2-5 . . TRBV24-1
CASITSPNTGELFF TGTGCCAGCATTACCAGCCCGAACACCGGGGAGCTGTTTTTT TRBJ2-2 . . TRBV28
CATSDPGSGNQPQHF TGTGCCACCAGTGATCCCGGGTCAGGAAATCAGCCCCAGCATTTT TRBJ1-5 . . TRBV24-1
CASSAGLQWTGELFF TGTGCCAGCAGCGCAGGACTCCAGTGGACCGGGGAGCTGTTTTTT TRBJ2-2 many . TRBV3-1/TRBV3-2
CASSIDSPVGNTIYF TGCGCCAGCAGCATCGACTCCCCGGTGGGAAACACCATATATTTT TRBJ1-3 . . TRBV5-1
CATNRGSSFWNEQFF TGTGCCACCAACCGAGGGTCTAGTTTTTGGAATGAGCAGTTCTTC TRBJ2-1 . . TRBV6-5
CASSLESDTEAFF TGTGCCAGCAGTTTGGAGAGCGACACTGAAGCTTTCTTT TRBJ1-1 . . TRBV6-2/TRBV6-3
CATSDGRLGGSNQPQHF TGTGCCACCAGTGATGGGAGGTTGGGTGGGAGCAATCAGCCCCAGCATTTT TRBJ1-5 . . TRBV24-1
CASSHPGRRSTNEKLFF TGTGCCAGCAGTCATCCGGGCCGGAGGTCAACTAATGAAAAACTGTTTTTT TRBJ1-4 . . TRBV28
CASSPGGLYSNQPQHF TGTGCCAGCTCACCGGGCGGTTTGTATAGCAATCAGCCCCAGCATTTT TRBJ1-5 . . TRBV18
CASNRFGANVLTF TGTGCCAGCAACAGGTTCGGGGCCAACGTCCTGACTTTC TRBJ2-6 . . TRBV12-3/TRBV12-4
CASSGIAGGGYNEQFF TGTGCCAGTAGCGGTATAGCGGGAGGAGGGTACAATGAGCAGTTCTTC TRBJ2-1 . TRBD2 TRBV19
CSASASRSYNSPLHF TGCAGTGCTAGTGCCTCACGCTCCTATAATTCACCCCTCCACTTT TRBJ1-6 . . TRBV20-1
CASRAIGNTIYF TGTGCCAGCAGGGCGATTGGAAACACCATATATTTT TRBJ1-3 . . TRBV6-5
CASSPSLGGNQPQHF TGTGCCAGCTCACCATCTCTGGGTGGCAATCAGCCCCAGCATTTT TRBJ1-5 few . TRBV18
CASSPGGGLWGVSYNEQFF TGTGCCAGCAGCCCTGGCGGAGGACTCTGGGGGGTCTCCTACAATGAGCAGTTCTTC TRBJ2-1 many . TRBV7-2
CASSGAGTGVWETQYF TGTGCCAGCAGCGGGGCCGGGACAGGGGTGTGGGAGACCCAGTACTTC TRBJ2-5 once TRBD1 TRBV9
CASSYSRTGEQPQHF TGTGCCAGCAGTTACTCCCGGACAGGGGAGCAGCCCCAGCATTTT TRBJ1-5 . TRBD1 TRBV6-5
CASSPSSGTNQPQHF TGTGCCAGCAGCCCCTCCTCCGGGACCAATCAGCCCCAGCATTTT TRBJ1-5 . . TRBV5-8
CASSLAWDEKLFF TGCGCCAGCAGCTTGGCCTGGGACGAAAAACTGTTTTTT TRBJ1-4 . . TRBV5-1
CASSLESGQTQYF TGTGCCAGCAGCTTAGAGAGTGGCCAGACCCAGTACTTC TRBJ2-5 . . TRBV11-2
CASSLNPRGVTEAFF TGTGCCAGCAGTTTAAATCCCAGGGGAGTTACTGAAGCTTTCTTT TRBJ1-1 few . TRBV27
CASSPDSSARTGYTF TGTGCCAGCAGCCCGGATTCGTCAGCGCGAACTGGCTACACCTTC TRBJ1-2 . . TRBV5-5
CASRGRGPLMNTEAFF TGTGCCAGCAGAGGCCGGGGCCCGCTCATGAACACTGAAGCTTTCTTT TRBJ1-1 few . TRBV28
CASSRQDRANSGNTIYF TGTGCCAGCAGCCGCCAGGACAGGGCAAACTCTGGAAACACCATATATTTT TRBJ1-3 few TRBD1 TRBV3-1/TRBV3-2
CASRDNYGYTF TGCGCCAGCAGAGACAACTATGGCTACACCTTC TRBJ1-2 . . TRBV5-1
CASSFGTGVTGRRF TGTGCCAGCAGTTTCGGGACAGGGGTTACGGGCCGTCGCTTT TRBJ1-6 few TRBD1 TRBV28
CASSLDPAGNYGYTF TGTGCCAGCAGCTTAGACCCAGCAGGAAACTATGGCTACACCTTC TRBJ1-2 . . TRBV7-6
CASSYNGRGSYEQYF TGTGCCAGCAGCTACAATGGGAGGGGGTCCTACGAGCAGTACTTC TRBJ2-7 . . TRBV6-5
CASSLGFTDTIYF TGTGCCAGCAGCTTAGGGTTCACGGACACCATATATTTT TRBJ1-3 . . TRBV11-2
CASRPDRVQPQHF TGTGCCAGCAGACCCGACAGGGTTCAGCCCCAGCATTTT TRBJ1-5 few TRBD1 TRBV12-3/TRBV12-4
CATSIRPTGQETQYF TGTGCCACCAGCATCAGACCTACAGGGCAAGAGACCCAGTACTTC TRBJ2-5 . . TRBV15
CASSQNRGGPSEQFF TGCGCCAGCAGCCAAAACAGGGGCGGGCCGAGCGAGCAGTTCTTC TRBJ2-1 . TRBD1 TRBV4-3
CASSIGATEQFF TGTGCCAGTAGTATAGGGGCAACGGAGCAGTTCTTC TRBJ2-1 . . TRBV19
CASRPDSRTDTQYF TGTGCCAGCAGACCAGACAGCCGCACAGATACGCAGTATTTT TRBJ2-3 . . TRBV6-4
CASSQDGGERAEKLFF TGTGCCAGCAGCCAAGACGGCGGGGAGAGGGCTGAAAAACTGTTTTTT TRBJ1-4 . . TRBV3-1/TRBV3-2
CASSYSVTAFWGYTF TGTGCCAGCAGTTACTCGGTTACAGCTTTTTGGGGCTACACCTTC TRBJ1-2 . . TRBV6-5
CASSPPYLQNTEQFF TGTGCCAGCAGTCCCCCCTACCTCCAGAACACTGAGCAGTTCTTC TRBJ2-1 . . TRBV6-5
CASSLSGGIRGNEQFF TGTGCCAGCAGCTTATCCGGGGGGATCCGGGGCAATGAGCAGTTCTTC TRBJ2-1 . TRBD2 TRBV7-9
CASRSIYGTGYSQASYEQYF TGTGCCAGCAGATCTATCTATGGGACAGGGTACTCTCAAGCCTCCTACGAGCAGTACTTC TRBJ2-7 . TRBD1 TRBV28
CASSPGGAETQYF TGTGCCAGCAGCCCAGGCGGGGCAGAGACCCAGTACTTC TRBJ2-5 few . TRBV14
CASSVGTENTGELFF TGTGCCAGCAGCGTTGGGACAGAGAACACCGGGGAGCTGTTTTTT TRBJ2-2 . TRBD1 TRBV9
CASSAGGQRGPQHF TGTGCCAGTAGTGCCGGCGGCCAACGAGGGCCCCAGCATTTT TRBJ1-5 . . TRBV19
CASSQARGGTGSTGELFF TGCGCCAGCAGCCAAGCACGCGGAGGGACAGGGAGCACCGGGGAGCTGTTTTTT TRBJ2-2 . TRBD1 TRBV4-1